The clone carrying this T cell receptor beta chain has a handful of counts. Antigen specificity is unknown. Germline CDR1 is LGHNA and CDR2 is YSLEER. This CDR3 spans 13 amino acids. The V end was cut by 0 bases, the J end by 7 bases, with 6 bases between. These data come from a study of cytomegalovirus exposure and HLA in healthy donors. The wider study: The study placed 70% to 90% of its 398 genotyped donors in the Caucasian-associated ancestry cluster.

60 Vbeta and 13 Jbeta primers were used in PCR. TCRdb's copy holds only in-frame clones and misses some; the assay was immunoSEQ multiplex PCR. The sample gives approximately 100,000 clones, about four fifths of which show up once; over 3% is in the top ten. Study results and limitations: Productive status was seen about 87% or about 30% of the time for most TCR beta V segments in an earlier analysis. Some V segments could not be told apart, so they were left out, TRBV6-2 and TRBV6-3 among them.

The sequence was obtained from a woman in her 40s in good health and CMV-seronegative. The sequenced material came from PBMCs. The chain carries TRBV4-3 and TRBJ2-2; the D gene is possibly TRBD1 (6 bases). The DNA of the CDR3 is TGCGCCAGCAGCCAAGAAGGGGGCGGGGAGCTGTTTTTT. Translated: CASSQEGGGELFF.